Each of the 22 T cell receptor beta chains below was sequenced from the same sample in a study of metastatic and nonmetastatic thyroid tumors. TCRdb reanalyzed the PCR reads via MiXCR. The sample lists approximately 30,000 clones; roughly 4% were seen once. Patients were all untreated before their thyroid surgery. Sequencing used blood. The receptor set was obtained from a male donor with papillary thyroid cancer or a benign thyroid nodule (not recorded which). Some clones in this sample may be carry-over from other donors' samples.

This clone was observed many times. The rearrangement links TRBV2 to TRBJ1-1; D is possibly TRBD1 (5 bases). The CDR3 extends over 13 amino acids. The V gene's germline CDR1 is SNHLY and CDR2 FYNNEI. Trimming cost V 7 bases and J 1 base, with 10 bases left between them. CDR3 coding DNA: TGTGCCAGCACCCAGGGTGAGAACACTGAAGCTTTCTTT. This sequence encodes CASTQGENTEAFF. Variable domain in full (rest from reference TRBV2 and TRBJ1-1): EPEVTQTPSHQVTQMGQEVILRCVPISNHLYFYWYRQILGQKVEFLVSFYNNEISEKSEIFDDQFSVERPDGSNFTLKIRSTKLEDSAMYFCASTQGENTEAFFGQGTRLTVV.

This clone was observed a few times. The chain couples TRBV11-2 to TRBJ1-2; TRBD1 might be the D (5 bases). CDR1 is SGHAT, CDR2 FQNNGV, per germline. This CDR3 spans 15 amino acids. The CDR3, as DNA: TGTGAAAGCAGCCAGGGAGGGACGGTAAACTATGGCTACACCTTC. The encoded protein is CESSQGGTVNYGYTF. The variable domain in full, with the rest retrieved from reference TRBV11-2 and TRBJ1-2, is EAGVAQSPRYKIIEKRQSVAFWCNPISGHATLYWYQQILGQGPKLLIQFQNNGVVDDSQLPKDRFSAERLKGVDSTLKIQPAKLEDSAVYLCESSQGGTVNYGYTFGSGTRLTVV.

The CDR3 loop is CASRIPDRGPSNQPQHF. The CDR3 DNA sequence: TGTGCCAGCAGGATACCAGACAGGGGTCCTAGCAATCAGCCCCAGCATTTT. The rearrangement links TRBV6-1 to TRBJ1-5, with TRBD1 matching over 8 bases. The germline V gene encodes CDR1 MNHNS and CDR2 SASEGT. V shed 6 bases, J shed 0 bases, and the junction held 10 bases outside the gene matches. CDR3 length: 17 amino acids.

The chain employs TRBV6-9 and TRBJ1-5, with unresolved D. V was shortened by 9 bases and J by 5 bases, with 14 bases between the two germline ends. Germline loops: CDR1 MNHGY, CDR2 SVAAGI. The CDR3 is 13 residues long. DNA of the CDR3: TGTGCCAGTAGTCAGGTCGAATATCAGCCCCAGCATTTT. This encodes CASSQVEYQPQHF.

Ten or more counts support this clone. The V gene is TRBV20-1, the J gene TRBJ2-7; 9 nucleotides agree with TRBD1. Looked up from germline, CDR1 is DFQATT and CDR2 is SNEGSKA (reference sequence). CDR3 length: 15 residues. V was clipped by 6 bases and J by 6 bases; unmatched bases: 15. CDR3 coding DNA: TGCAGTGCCAACGTGCCCGACAGGGGGTCTTCCGAGCAGTACTTC. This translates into CSANVPDRGSSEQYF.

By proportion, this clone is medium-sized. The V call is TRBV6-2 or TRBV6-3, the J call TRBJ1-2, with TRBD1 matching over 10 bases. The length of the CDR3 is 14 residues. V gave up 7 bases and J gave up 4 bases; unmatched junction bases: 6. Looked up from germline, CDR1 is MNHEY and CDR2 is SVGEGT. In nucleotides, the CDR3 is TGTGCCAGCACCGGGACAGGGGAAGGCTATGGCTACACCTTC. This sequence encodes CASTGTGEGYGYTF.

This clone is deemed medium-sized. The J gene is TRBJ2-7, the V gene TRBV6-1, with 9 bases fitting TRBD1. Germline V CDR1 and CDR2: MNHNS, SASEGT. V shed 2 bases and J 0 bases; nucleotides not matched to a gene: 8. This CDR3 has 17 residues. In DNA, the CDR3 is TGTGCCAGCAGTGAAAATCCCACGGGACAGGGCTCCTACGAGCAGTACTTC. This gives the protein CASSENPTGQGSYEQYF.

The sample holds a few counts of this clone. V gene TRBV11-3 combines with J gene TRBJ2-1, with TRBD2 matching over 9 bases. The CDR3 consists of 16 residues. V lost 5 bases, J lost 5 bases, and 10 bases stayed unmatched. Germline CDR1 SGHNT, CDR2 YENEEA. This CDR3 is CASSRRAGGVDNEQFF. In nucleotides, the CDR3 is TGTGCCAGCAGCAGGCGAGCGGGAGGTGTGGACAATGAGCAGTTCTTC.

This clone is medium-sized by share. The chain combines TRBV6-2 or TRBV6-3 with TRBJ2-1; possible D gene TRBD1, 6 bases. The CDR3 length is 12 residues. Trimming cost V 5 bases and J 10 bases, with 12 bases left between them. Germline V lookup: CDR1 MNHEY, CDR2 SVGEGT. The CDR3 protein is CASSNRVWEQFF. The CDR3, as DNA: TGTGCCAGCAGTAACAGGGTATGGGAGCAGTTCTTC.

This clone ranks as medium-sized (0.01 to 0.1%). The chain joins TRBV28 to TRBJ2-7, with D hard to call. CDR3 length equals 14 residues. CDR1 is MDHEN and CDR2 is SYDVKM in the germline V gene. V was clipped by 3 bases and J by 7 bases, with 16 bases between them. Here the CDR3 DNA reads TGTGCCAGCAGTTTCCCTCCAGAAACGAGGGAGCAGTACTTC. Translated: CASSFPPETREQYF.

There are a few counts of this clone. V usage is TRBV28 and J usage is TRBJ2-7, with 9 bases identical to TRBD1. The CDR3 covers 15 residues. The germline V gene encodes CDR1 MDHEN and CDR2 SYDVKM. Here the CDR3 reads CAHPCDRGTTDEQYF. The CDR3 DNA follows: TGTGCTCATCCATGCGACAGGGGGACGACGGACGAGCAGTACTTC.

CDR3 coding DNA: TGCAGTGCTAGGGCGGGAGAAGTTGATGAGCAGTTCTTC. It specifies CSARAGEVDEQFF. V usage is TRBV20-1 and J usage is TRBJ2-1, with 7 bases fitting TRBD2. Per the germline V gene, CDR1 is DFQATT and CDR2 is SNEGSKA (reference sequence). Losses at the gene ends were 3 bases for V and 8 bases for J; bases not matched to a gene: 7. The CDR3 sequence is 13 residues long.

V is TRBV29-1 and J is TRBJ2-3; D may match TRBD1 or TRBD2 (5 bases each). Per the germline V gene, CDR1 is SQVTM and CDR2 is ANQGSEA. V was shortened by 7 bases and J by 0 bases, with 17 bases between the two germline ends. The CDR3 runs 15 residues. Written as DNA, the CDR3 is TGCAGCGAACAAGGGGCCGGGATTAGCACAGATACGCAGTATTTT. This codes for CSEQGAGISTDTQYF.

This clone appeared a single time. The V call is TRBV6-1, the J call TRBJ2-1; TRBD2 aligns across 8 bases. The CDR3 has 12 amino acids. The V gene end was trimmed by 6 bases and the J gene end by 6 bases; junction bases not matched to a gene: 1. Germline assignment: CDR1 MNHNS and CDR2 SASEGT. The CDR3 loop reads CASRAGVNEQFF. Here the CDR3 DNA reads TGTGCCAGCAGAGCGGGAGTCAATGAGCAGTTCTTC.

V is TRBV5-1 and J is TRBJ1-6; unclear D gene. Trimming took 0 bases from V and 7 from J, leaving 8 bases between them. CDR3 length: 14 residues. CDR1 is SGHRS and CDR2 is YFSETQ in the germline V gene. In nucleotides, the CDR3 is TGCGCCAGCAGCTTGGAAGGGAAAAATTCACCCCTCCACTTT. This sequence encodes CASSLEGKNSPLHF. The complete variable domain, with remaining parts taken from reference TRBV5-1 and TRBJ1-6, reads KAGVTQTPRYLIKTRGQQVTLSCSPISGHRSVSWYQQTPGQGLQFLFEYFSETQRNKGNFPGRFSGRQFSNSRSEMNVSTLELGDSALYLCASSLEGKNSPLHFGNGTRLTVT.

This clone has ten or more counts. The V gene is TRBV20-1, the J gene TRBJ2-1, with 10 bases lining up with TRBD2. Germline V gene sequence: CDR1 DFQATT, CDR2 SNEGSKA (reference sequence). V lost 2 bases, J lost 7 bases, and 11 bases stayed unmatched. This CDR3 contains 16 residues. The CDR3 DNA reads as TGCAGTGCTAGAAATCTGCCTAGCGGGAGAAATAATGAGCAGTTCTTC. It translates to CSARNLPSGRNNEQFF.

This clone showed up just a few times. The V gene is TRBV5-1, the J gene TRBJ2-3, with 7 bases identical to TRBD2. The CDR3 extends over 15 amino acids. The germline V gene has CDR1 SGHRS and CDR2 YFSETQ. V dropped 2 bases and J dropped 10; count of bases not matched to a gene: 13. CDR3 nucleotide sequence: TGCGCCAGCAGCTTCGGGGTTCAGCGGGACTCACCGCAGTATTTT. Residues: CASSFGVQRDSPQYF.

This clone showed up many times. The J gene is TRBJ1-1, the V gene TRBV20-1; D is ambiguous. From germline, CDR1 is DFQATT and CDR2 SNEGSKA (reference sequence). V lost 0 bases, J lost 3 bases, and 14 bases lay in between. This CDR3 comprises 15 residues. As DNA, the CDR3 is TGCAGTGCTAGAGATTTGGATGGGATCGACACTGAAGCTTTCTTT. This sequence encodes CSARDLDGIDTEAFF.

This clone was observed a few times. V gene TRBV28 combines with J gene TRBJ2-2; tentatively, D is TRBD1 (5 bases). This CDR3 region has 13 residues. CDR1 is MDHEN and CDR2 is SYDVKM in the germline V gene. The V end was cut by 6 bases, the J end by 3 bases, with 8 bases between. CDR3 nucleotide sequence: TGTGCCAGCAGCCCGACAGACACCGGGGAGCTGTTTTTT. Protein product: CASSPTDTGELFF. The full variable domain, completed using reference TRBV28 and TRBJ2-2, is DVKVTQSSRYLVKRTGEKVFLECVQDMDHENMFWYRQDPGLGLRLIYFSYDVKMKEKGDIPEGYSVSREKKERFSLILESASTNQTSMYLCASSPTDTGELFFGEGSRLTVL.

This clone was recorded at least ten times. DNA for the CDR3: TGTGCCAGTAGTGCCTATGGGGTGAATGAGCAGTTCTTC. Protein product: CASSAYGVNEQFF. The gene calls are TRBV19 and TRBJ2-1; no clear D gene. The CDR3 sequence is 13 residues long. CDR1 LNHDA and CDR2 SQIVND come from the germline V gene (reference sequence). V lost 5 bases to trimming and J lost 7 bases, with 12 bases between them.

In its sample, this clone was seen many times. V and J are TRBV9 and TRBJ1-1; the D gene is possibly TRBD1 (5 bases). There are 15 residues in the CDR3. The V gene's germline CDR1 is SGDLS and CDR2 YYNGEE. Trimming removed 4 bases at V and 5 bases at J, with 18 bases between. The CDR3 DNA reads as TGTGCCAGCAGCCCTCAGGGCAGGGTAGGGACTGAAGCTTTCTTT. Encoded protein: CASSPQGRVGTEAFF.

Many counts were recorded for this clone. The CDR3, as DNA: TGTGCCAGCAGCTTAGCCGGGATGGGGGCAGATACGCAGTATTTT. As protein: CASSLAGMGADTQYF. This chain links TRBV7-2 with TRBJ2-3; D tentatively fits TRBD1 or TRBD2 (5 bases each). Deletions cut 0 bases from V and 4 bases from J, with 11 bases between. This CDR3 has 15 residues. The V gene's germline CDR1 is SGHTA and CDR2 FQGNSA.